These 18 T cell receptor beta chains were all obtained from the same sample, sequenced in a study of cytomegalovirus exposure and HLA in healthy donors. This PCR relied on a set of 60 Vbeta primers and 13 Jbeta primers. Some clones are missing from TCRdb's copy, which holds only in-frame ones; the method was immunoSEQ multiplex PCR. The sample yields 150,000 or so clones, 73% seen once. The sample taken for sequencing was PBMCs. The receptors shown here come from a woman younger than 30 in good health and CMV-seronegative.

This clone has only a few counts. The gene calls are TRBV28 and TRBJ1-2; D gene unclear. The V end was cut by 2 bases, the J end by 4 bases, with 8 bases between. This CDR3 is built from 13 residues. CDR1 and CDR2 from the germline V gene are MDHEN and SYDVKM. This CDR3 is CASSLGLTYGYTF. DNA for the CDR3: TGTGCCAGCAGTTTAGGACTGACCTATGGCTACACCTTC.

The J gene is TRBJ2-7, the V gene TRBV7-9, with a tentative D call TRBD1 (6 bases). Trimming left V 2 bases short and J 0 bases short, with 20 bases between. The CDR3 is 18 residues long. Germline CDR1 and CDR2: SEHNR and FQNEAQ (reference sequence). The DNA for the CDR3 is TGTGCCAGCAGCTTAAAATATGGGGTCAGGGGCCGCTCCTACGAGCAGTACGTC. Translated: CASSLKYGVRGRSYEQYV.

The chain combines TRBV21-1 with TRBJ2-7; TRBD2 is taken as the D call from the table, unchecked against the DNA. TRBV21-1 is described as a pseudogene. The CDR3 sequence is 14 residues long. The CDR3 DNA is TGTGCCACCATAAGGCGGGAGTACGACTACGAGCAGTACGTC. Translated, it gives CATIRREYDYEQYV.

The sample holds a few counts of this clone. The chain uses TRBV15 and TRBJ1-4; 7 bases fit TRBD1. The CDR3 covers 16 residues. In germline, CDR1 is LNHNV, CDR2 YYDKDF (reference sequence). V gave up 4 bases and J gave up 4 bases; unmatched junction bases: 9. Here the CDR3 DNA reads TGTGCCACCAGCAAAGTACAGGGGCTCGGTAATGAAAAACTGTTTTTT. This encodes CATSKVQGLGNEKLFF.

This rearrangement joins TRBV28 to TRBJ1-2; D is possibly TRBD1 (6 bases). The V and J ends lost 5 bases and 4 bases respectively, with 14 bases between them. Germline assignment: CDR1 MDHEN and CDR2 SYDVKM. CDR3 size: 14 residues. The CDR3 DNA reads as TGTGCCAGCAGTCGTCCAGGGGATCCCTATGGCTACACCTTC. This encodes CASSRPGDPYGYTF.

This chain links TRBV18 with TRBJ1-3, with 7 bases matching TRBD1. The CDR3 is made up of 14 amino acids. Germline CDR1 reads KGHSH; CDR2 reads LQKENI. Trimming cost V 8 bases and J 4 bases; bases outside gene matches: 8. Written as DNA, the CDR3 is TGTGCCAGCCAAGTGGACAGGCTGGGAAACACCATATATTTT. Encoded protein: CASQVDRLGNTIYF.

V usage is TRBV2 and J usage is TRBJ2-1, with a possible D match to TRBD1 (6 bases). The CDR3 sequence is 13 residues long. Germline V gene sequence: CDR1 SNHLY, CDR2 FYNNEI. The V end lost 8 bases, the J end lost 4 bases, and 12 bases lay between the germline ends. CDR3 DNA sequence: TGTGCCAGCTGCGCACAGGGTTACAATGAGCAGTTCTTC. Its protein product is CASCAQGYNEQFF. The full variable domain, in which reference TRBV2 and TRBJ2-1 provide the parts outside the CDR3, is EPEVTQTPSHQVTQMGQEVILRCVPISNHLYFYWYRQILGQKVEFLVSFYNNEISEKSEIFDDQFSVERPDGSNFTLKIRSTKLEDSAMYFCASCAQGYNEQFFGPGTRLTVL.

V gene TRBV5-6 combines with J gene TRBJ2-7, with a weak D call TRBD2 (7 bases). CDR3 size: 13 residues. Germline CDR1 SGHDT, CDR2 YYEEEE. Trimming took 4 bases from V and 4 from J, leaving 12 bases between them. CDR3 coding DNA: TGTGCCAGCAGCCGGGGGGCCGGGTACGAGCAGTACTTC. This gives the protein CASSRGAGYEQYF. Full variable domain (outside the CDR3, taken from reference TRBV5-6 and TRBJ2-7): DAGVTQSPTHLIKTRGQQVTLRCSPKSGHDTVSWYQQALGQGPQFIFQYYEEEERQRGNFPDRFSGHQFPNYSSELNVNALLLGDSALYLCASSRGAGYEQYFGPGTRLTVT.

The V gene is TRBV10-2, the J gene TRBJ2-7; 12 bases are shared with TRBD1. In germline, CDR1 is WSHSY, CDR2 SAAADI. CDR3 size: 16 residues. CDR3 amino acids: CANSEWGTGGTYEQYV. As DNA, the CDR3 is TGCGCCAACAGTGAGTGGGGGACAGGGGGCACCTACGAGCAGTACGTC.

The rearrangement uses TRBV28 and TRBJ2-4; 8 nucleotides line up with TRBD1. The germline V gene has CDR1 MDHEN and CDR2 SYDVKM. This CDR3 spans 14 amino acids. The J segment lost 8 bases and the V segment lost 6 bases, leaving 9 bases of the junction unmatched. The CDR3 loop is CASRTDREVDIQYF. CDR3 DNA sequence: TGTGCCAGCAGGACGGACAGGGAAGTAGACATTCAGTACTTC.

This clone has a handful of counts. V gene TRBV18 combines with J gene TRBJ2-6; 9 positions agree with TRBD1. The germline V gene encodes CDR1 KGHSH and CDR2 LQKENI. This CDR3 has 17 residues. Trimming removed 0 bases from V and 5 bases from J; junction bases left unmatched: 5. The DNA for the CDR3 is TGTGCCAGCTCACCACCTATACAGGGGGCCTGGGCCAACGTCCTGACTTTC. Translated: CASSPPIQGAWANVLTF.

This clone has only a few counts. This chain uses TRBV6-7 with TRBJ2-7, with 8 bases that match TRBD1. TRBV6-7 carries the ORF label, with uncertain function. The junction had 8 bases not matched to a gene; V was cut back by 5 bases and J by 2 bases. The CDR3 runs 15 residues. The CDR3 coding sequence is TGTGCCAGCAGTCCTGTCGGGGGACAGGCCTACGAGCAGTACTTC. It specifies CASSPVGGQAYEQYF.

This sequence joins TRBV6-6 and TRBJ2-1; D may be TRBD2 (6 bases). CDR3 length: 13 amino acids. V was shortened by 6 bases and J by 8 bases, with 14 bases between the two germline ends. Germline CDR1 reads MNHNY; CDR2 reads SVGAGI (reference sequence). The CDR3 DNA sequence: TGTGCCAGCAGCACACGGGGGTACCATGAGCAGTTCTTC. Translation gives CASSTRGYHEQFF.

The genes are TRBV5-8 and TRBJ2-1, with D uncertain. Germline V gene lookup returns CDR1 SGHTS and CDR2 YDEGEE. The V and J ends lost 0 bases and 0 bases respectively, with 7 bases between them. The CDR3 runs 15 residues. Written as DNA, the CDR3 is TGTGCCAGCAGCTTGGGTCAGGTCTCCTACAATGAGCAGTTCTTC. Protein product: CASSLGQVSYNEQFF. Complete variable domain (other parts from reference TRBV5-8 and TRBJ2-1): EAGVTQSPTHLIKTRGQQATLRCSPISGHTSVYWYQQALGLGLQFLLWYDEGEERNRGNFPPRFSGRQFPNYSSELNVNALELEDSALYLCASSLGQVSYNEQFFGPGTRLTVL.

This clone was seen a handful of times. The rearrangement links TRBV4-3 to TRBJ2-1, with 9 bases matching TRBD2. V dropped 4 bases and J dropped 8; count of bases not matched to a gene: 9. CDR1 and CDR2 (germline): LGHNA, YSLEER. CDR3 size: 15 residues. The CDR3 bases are TGCGCCAGCAGCCCTATAGCGGGAGCTATGGATGAGCAGTTCTTC. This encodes CASSPIAGAMDEQFF.

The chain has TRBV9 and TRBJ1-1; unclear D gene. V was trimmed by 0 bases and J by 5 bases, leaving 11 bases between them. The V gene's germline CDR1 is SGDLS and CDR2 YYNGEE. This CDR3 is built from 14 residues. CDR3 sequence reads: CASSVVPGGTEAFF. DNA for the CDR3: TGTGCCAGCAGCGTAGTTCCCGGAGGGACTGAAGCTTTCTTT.

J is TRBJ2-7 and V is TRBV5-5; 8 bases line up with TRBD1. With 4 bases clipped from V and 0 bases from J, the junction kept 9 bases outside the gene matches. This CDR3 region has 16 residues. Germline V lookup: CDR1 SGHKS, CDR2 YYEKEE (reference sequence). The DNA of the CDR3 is TGTGCCAGCAGCCGAGAGGGACAGGTAAACTCCTACGAGCAGTACTTC. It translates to CASSREGQVNSYEQYF.

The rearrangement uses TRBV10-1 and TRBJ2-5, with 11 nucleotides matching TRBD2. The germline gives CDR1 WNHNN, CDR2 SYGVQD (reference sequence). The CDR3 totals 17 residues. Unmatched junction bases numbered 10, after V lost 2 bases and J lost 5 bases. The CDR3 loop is CASSESQTSGKWETQYF. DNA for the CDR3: TGCGCCAGCAGTGAGAGTCAGACTAGCGGGAAGTGGGAGACCCAGTACTTC.